Many counts were recorded for the clone carrying this T cell receptor (beta chain). Every donor gave ten milliliters of peripheral blood. The use of a sample-barcoded 5' primer and a J-beta primer mix characterized a second PCR of roughly 7 to 12 cycles. TCRdb fed the 5' RACE reads into MiXCR, producing one record per CDR3 protein. The table lists hundreds of thousands of distinct CDR3 sequences, 47% of them singletons. V lost 6 bases and J lost 4, with 12 bases in between. This CDR3 comprises 12 residues. The germline V gene has CDR1 DFQATT and CDR2 SNEGSKA (reference sequence). The sample belongs to a study of blood T cells in healthy people across ages.

The sequenced material came from blood. This rearrangement joins TRBV20-1 to TRBJ1-2; D might be TRBD1 (5 bases). The sequence was collected from a man older than 75 in good health. CDR3 DNA: TGCAGTGCCACGATTGGGGGCTATGGCTACACCTTC. Translated: CSATIGGYGYTF.